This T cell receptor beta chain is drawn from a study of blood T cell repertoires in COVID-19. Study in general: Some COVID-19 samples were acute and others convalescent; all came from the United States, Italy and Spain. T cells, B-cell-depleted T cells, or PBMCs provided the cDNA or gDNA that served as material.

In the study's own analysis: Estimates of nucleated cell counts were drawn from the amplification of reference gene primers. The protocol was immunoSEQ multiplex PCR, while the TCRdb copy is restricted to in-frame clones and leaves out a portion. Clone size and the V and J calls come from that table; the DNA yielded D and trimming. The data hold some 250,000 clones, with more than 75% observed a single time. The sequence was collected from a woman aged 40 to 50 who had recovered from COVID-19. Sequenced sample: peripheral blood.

The CDR3 spells CASSIDSGGEQFF. CDR3 sequence (DNA): TGTGCCAGTAGTATAGATTCGGGGGGTGAGCAGTTCTTC. The V call is TRBV19, the J call TRBJ2-1; the match to TRBD2 covers 7 bases. This CDR3 spans 13 amino acids. The germline V gene has CDR1 LNHDA and CDR2 SQIVND (reference sequence). With V trimmed by 0 bases and J by 9 bases, 2 bases remained unmatched.